The rows below give T cell receptor beta chains drawn from one sample of a study of human T cells and chemical hapten exposure. TCRdb redid the calling of the RACE reads with MiXCR, one entry per CDR3 protein. The repertoire holds fewer than 200,000 distinct CDR3 sequences, about 31% seen once, with roughly 3% in the top ten. Source: whole blood, taken in connection with sensitization to the hapten diphenylcyclopropenone (DPC). The source of these receptors is a woman aged 30 to 39 with alopecia areata. Some clones in this sample may be carry-over from other donors' samples. The CDR3 runs from the conserved cysteine through the conserved F or W. Fields, in order: J gene, V gene, clone size, D gene, CDR3 DNA, CDR3 protein. D genes are given only for firm matches. Only some rows state a clone size, as once, few, many or a class for expanded clones.

>TRBJ1-2|TRBV19|many|-
TGTGCCAGTAGTATTTCGGTCTATGGCTACACCTTC
CASSISVYGYTF
>TRBJ1-4|TRBV7-9|-|-
TGTGCCAGCAGCTTTGGGTCATCGGCAACTAATGAAAAACTGTTTTTT
CASSFGSSATNEKLFF
>TRBJ1-1|TRBV29-1|-|TRBD1
TGCAGCGCTTCACGACAGGGATTAACGGCTGAAGCTTTCTTT
CSASRQGLTAEAFF
>TRBJ2-6|TRBV6-1|few|-
TGTGCCAGCAGTGTGAACTCTGGGGCCAACGTCCTGACTTTC
CASSVNSGANVLTF
>TRBJ2-1|TRBV3-1|-|-
TGTGCCAGCAGCCAAGATGAAGGATTTAGCCACGGAAATGAGCAGTTCTTC
CASSQDEGFSHGNEQFF
>TRBJ1-5|TRBV11-2|few|-
TGTGCCAGCAGCTTAGACGGTTGGAGCCAGCCCCAGCATTTT
CASSLDGWSQPQHF
>TRBJ2-7|TRBV28|few|TRBD2
TGTGCCAGCAGTTCATCGGGACTAGCGGGAGGCGAGCAGTACTTC
CASSSSGLAGGEQYF
>TRBJ1-2|TRBV28|-|-
TGTGCCAGTCATACAGGGTTGGACTATGGCTACACCTTC
CASHTGLDYGYTF
>TRBJ1-5|TRBV6-5|few|TRBD1
TGTGCCAGCAGCACGGACAGGTATCAGCCCCAGCATTTT
CASSTDRYQPQHF
>TRBJ2-7|TRBV29-1|-|TRBD2
TGCAGCTCTCCTCCGGGCGGGGGAGACTACGAGCAGTACTTC
CSSPPGGGDYEQYF
>TRBJ2-7|TRBV6-5|-|-
TGTGCCAGCAGTTATAAGGCAGGGGGGCCGTACGAGCAGTACTTC
CASSYKAGGPYEQYF
>TRBJ1-5|TRBV29-1|few|TRBD1
TGCAGCGTTGGGGGACAGGGAAATCAGCCCCAGCATTTT
CSVGGQGNQPQHF
>TRBJ2-7|TRBV29-1|few|-
TGCAGCGCCTCAGGGATAAACGAGCAGTACTTC
CSASGINEQYF
>TRBJ1-1|TRBV20-1|-|-
TGCAGTGCTAGAGCCGATATGAACACTGAAGCTTTCTTT
CSARADMNTEAFF
>TRBJ1-2|TRBV28|few|-
TGTGCCAGCAGCCCAACCAACTTCTATGGCTACACCTTC
CASSPTNFYGYTF
>TRBJ1-1|TRBV6-2/TRBV6-3|-|-
TGTGCCAGCAGCCTGGGATATGGGGGGAGAACTGAAGCTTTCTTT
CASSLGYGGRTEAFF
>TRBJ2-5|TRBV29-1|-|-
TGCAGCGTTTGTCGGCAGCAGAAAGAGACCCAGTACTTC
CSVCRQQKETQYF
>TRBJ2-5|TRBV7-6|few|TRBD2
TGTGCCAGCAGCCGAGCCGGACTAGCGGGAGGAGGCCCACAGGTCGAGACCCAGTACTTC
CASSRAGLAGGGPQVETQYF
>TRBJ2-1|TRBV9|few|-
TGTGCCAGCAGCCGGACGTCTGAGCAGTTCTTC
CASSRTSEQFF
>TRBJ1-2|TRBV6-5|-|TRBD1
TGTGCCAGTTCGGGGACGACAGGGTACTATGGCTACACCTTC
CASSGTTGYYGYTF
>TRBJ1-6|TRBV5-1|-|-
TGCGCCAGCAGCCCCCGGATTGGGTCACCCTTCCACTTT
CASSPRIGSPFHF
>TRBJ2-5|TRBV5-4|-|-
TGTGCCAGCAGCTTGCCTAGGGCTCCAGAGACCCAGTACTTC
CASSLPRAPETQYF
>TRBJ2-5|TRBV7-2|few|-
TGTGCCAGCAGCTTAGATCGGGGGCCCCGTGAGACCCAGTACTTC
CASSLDRGPRETQYF
>TRBJ2-2|TRBV6-6|few|TRBD2
TGTGCCAGCAGTTCCTCGGGACTAGCGGGAGTCCCCGACACCGGGGAGCTGTTTTTT
CASSSSGLAGVPDTGELFF
>TRBJ2-7|TRBV7-2|few|TRBD2
TGTGCCAGCAGCTTAAGCCTAGCGGCCTACGAGCAGTACTTC
CASSLSLAAYEQYF
>TRBJ2-2|TRBV29-1|-|TRBD1
TGCAGCGTGGCCCCAGGGGGATTGGGCTCCGGGGAGCTGTTTTTT
CSVAPGGLGSGELFF
>TRBJ1-1|TRBV29-1|few|-
TGCAGCGTTGAAGATGGACCCAACGGAGTGAACACTGAAGCTTTCTTT
CSVEDGPNGVNTEAFF
>TRBJ2-2|TRBV7-9|few|TRBD1
TGTGCCAGCAGCAACAGGACAGGGGCCACCGGGGAGCTGTTTTTT
CASSNRTGATGELFF
>TRBJ2-2|TRBV5-5|-|TRBD1
TGTGCCAGCAGTCGGGACAGGGTCACCGGGGAGCTGTTTTTT
CASSRDRVTGELFF
>TRBJ2-3|TRBV20-1|once|TRBD1
TGCAGTGCTAGGGCCGGGACAGCCTCCACAGATACGCAGTATTTT
CSARAGTASTDTQYF
>TRBJ2-2|TRBV28|-|-
TGTGCCAGCAGCCCTATATCGGGGAGAGGGTACACCGGGGAGCTGTTTTTT
CASSPISGRGYTGELFF
>TRBJ1-1|TRBV6-2/TRBV6-3|-|TRBD1
TGTGCCAGCAGCGATGGACAGGGAGCAGGAGCTTTCTTT
CASSDGQGAGAFF
>TRBJ2-1|TRBV28|-|-
TGTGCCAGCAGTCCGCCCGACAGGCCGGCGGACAATGAGCAGTTCTTC
CASSPPDRPADNEQFF
>TRBJ2-6|TRBV20-1|few|-
TGCAGTGTGTCGGGACAACCGATCTCTGGGGCCAACGTCCTGACTTTC
CSVSGQPISGANVLTF
>TRBJ2-2|TRBV10-3|-|TRBD1
TGTGCCATCAGTGACCCCGACAGGGTCGGGCACACCGGGGAGCTGTTTTTT
CAISDPDRVGHTGELFF